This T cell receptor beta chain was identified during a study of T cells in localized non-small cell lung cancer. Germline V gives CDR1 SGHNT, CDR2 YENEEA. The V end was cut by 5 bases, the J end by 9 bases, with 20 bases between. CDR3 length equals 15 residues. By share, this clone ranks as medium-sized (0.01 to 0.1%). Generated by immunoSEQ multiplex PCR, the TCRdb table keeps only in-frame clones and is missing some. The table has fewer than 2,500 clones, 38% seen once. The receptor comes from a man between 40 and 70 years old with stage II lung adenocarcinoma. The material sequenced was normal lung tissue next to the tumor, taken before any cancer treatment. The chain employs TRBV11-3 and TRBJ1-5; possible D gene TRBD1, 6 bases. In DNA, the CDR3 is TGTGCCAGCAGCGTACAGGGACGGTATGGTCTGCCCCAGCATTTT. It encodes CASSVQGRYGLPQHF.